This T cell receptor (beta chain) emerged from a study of PD-1 blockade in classical Hodgkin lymphoma. This table comes from immunoSEQ multiplex PCR, and its TCRdb copy is limited to in-frame clones, with some not included. The sample includes about 38,000 clones, 70% to 80% of them seen just once. Germline V gene lookup returns CDR1 MDHEN and CDR2 SYDVKM. Trimming took off 7 bases at V and 7 bases at J, with 10 bases between the two ends. This CDR3 has 11 residues. The time point: cycle 4 day 1 (C4D1), after five to seven weeks of nivolumab. Each patient relapsed following autologous stem cell transplantation, and prior brentuximab vedotin exposure differed.

The chain links TRBV28 to TRBJ1-2; unclear D gene. Sequencing was performed on peripheral blood mononuclear cells (PBMCs), taken before the fourth cycle of nivolumab. This receptor was obtained from a human donor with classical Hodgkin lymphoma. Here the CDR3 reads CASTHRGGYTF. The CDR3 nucleotides are TGTGCCAGCACCCACCGTGGTGGCTACACCTTC.